The entry that follows covers one TCR beta chain sequence. This record comes from a study of PD-L1 blockade in urothelial cancer. Data came from immunoSEQ multiplex PCR; TCRdb stores just in-frame clones and leaves some out. The top ten clones hold under 6% of a sample with 65,000 to 80,000 clones, around 90% of them seen once. Time point: pretreatment peripheral blood. Germline CDR1 MDHEN, CDR2 SYDVKM. This CDR3 region has 15 residues. With 7 bases removed from V and 4 bases from J, the gap between germline ends came to 17 bases. The V and J genes are TRBV28 and TRBJ2-1; possible D gene TRBD2, 6 bases. The source material was PBMCs, sampled around atezolizumab (anti-PD-L1) treatment. This TCR was recovered from a man between 65 and 80 years old with urothelial cancer. The CDR3 sequence: CASNPDQRAYNEQFF. The CDR3 DNA sequence: TGTGCCAGCAACCCTGACCAGCGGGCTTACAATGAGCAGTTCTTC.